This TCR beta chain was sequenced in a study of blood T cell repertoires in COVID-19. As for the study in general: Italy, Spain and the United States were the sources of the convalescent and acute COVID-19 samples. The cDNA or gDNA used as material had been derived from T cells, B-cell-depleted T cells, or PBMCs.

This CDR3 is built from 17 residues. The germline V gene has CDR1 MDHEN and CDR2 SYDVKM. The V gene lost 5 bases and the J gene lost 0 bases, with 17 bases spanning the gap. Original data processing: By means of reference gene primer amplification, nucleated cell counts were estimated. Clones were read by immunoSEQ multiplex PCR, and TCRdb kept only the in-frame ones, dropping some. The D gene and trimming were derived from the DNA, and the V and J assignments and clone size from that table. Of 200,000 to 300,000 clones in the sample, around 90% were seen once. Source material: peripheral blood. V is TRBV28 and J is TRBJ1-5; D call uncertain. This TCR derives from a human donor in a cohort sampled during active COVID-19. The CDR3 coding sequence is TGTGCCAGCAGTAGAAATGGGGAGGAATATAGCAATCAGCCCCAGCATTTT. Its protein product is CASSRNGEEYSNQPQHF.